What follows describes a single T cell receptor beta chain. The antigen it binds to is not known. Base qualities are not recorded, but no much larger clone differs from it by a single base. The sample holds other DNA sequences that translate to the same CDR3. This record belongs to a study of STAT5B mutations in CD4+ large granular lymphocyte leukemia (dated by TCRdb to 2021 to 2024). With respect to the entire study: Among the healthy controls, the CDR3 'QG' motif was associated with a particular HLA allele. Flow cytometry on FACSCanto II or FACSVerse confirmed that purified fractions exceeded 95% purity among lymphocytes. The TCRbeta repertoires of CD4+ T-cell large granular lymphocyte leukemia patients were compared with the TCRbeta repertoires of healthy blood donors. What the authors observed across the whole study: Greater clonality appeared to be present in CD4-sorted patient repertoires than in healthy CD4+ repertoires, and the difference was retained after the putative leukemic clones were removed. The data were not HLA-matched, and the higher clonality in CD4+ T-LGLL than in CD8+ T-LGLL could be due to the relatively small sample size. Enrichment of TRBV06-family usage was observed among the top patient clones (8/27) relative to healthy controls (2/35). Each patient's main leukemic clonotypes were private, but about 27% of these clonotypes showed up at low frequency in the non-leukemic repertoires of other patients.

Measured from the cysteine to the phenylalanine, the CDR3 is 11 residues long. The retained sequence is limited to the CDR3, 33 bases, with the frame set at the first base. At the junction V is shortened by 3 bases and J by 2 bases, with 1 base in between. The germline V gene specifies KGHSH as CDR1 and LQKENI as CDR2. Buffy coats from 37 blood donors, supplied by the Finnish Red Cross blood service, were used as healthy controls. All TCR-sequenced material derived from peripheral blood: patient blood samples and healthy donor buffy coats. Peripheral blood mononuclear cells were isolated by Ficoll-Hypaque gradient centrifugation. For the healthy controls, CD4+ cells were obtained from buffy coats by magnetic purification. The Gentra Puregene Cell and Tissue kit was used to extract genomic DNA, and a Qubit 2.0 fluorometer was used to measure the amount of genomic DNA. TCRbeta rearrangements were sequenced from genomic DNA using the immunoSEQ assay at survey resolution. In the authors' own workflow: A lowest detectable productive clonotype frequency of 2.59 x 10-5 was observed in the TCR sequencing data. Only productive TCRbeta rearrangements, defined as complete and in-frame sequences, were included in the analyses. Sample clonality was computed as Simpson clonality in the immunoSEQ Analyzer version 3.0. Clones were categorized by frequency as very rare, small, medium, large (1-20%) or hyperexpanded (>20%). Generation probabilities were estimated with OLGA 1.2.3, V-gene circos plots were made with VDJtools, specificities were searched in VDJdb, and CDR3 motifs were identified with GLIPH. TCRdb holds this immuneACCESS table with in-frame rearrangements only. Some clones are missing; in checked studies, unresolved V genes explain under half, and the rest has no known cause. The V and J calls and clone size come from that table; D and trimming were worked out from the DNA. The sample records fewer than 40,000 clones, 76% of which are singletons. Less than 9% of the sample comes from the top ten.

Sequencing was performed on CD4+ T cells from blood buffy coats. The TCR sequence derives from a human donor in good health. The sequence is built from TRBV18 and TRBJ2-5, with the identity of the D gene unclear. The bases are TGTGCCAGCTCACCGCAAGAGACCCAGTACTTC. This is translated as CASSPQETQYF.